This T cell receptor (beta chain) came from a study of blood T cell repertoires in COVID-19. Study in general: Sample material is recorded as cDNA or gDNA derived from T cells, B-cell-depleted T cells, or PBMCs.

In the original analysis: Estimation of nucleated cell counts relied on the amplification of reference gene primers. Clones were sequenced by immunoSEQ multiplex PCR, and TCRdb holds only the in-frame ones, with some missing. D and trimming were read from the DNA, whereas the V and J calls and clone size are those reported in that table. The sample has a few hundred thousand clones, approximately 85% seen once. The specimen sequenced was peripheral blood. The clonotype originates from a man aged 50 to 60 with active or convalescent COVID-19.

The CDR3 DNA reads TGTGCCAGCAGTACAGGGGATTCACCCCTCCACTTT. Translating gives CASSTGDSPLHF. This chain connects TRBV6-5 to TRBJ1-6; 7 bases are shared with TRBD1. Trimming took 5 bases from V and 8 from J; bases not matched to a gene: 0. Germline V gene data show CDR1 as MNHEY and CDR2 as SVGAGI. The CDR3 totals 12 residues.